Following are 9 T cell receptor beta chains from one sample sequenced in a study of T cells in Graves' hyperthyroidism and ophthalmopathy. RNA transcripts gave rise to amplified TCR beta CDR3 regions. First-round RT-PCR with HTBI primers amplified the TCR CDR3 region. In TCRdb, the multiplex PCR reads were re-called with MiXCR into one record per CDR3 protein. The data contain hundreds of thousands of distinct CDR3 sequences, approximately 13% of them seen just once; the ten biggest clones take up roughly 6.2%. Sequences were obtained from blood. The receptor source for this set is a woman in her 30s with Graves' hyperthyroidism that later progressed to Graves' ophthalmopathy.

V and J are TRBV19 and TRBJ2-1; D call uncertain. The CDR3 runs 15 residues. The ends were cut back, 2 bases at V and 0 bases at J, with 8 bases in the middle. Germline lookup yields CDR1 LNHDA and CDR2 SQIVND (reference sequence). CDR3 DNA: TGTGCCAGTAGTATACCCCAGAGCTCCTACAATGAGCAGTTCTTC. It yields the protein CASSIPQSSYNEQFF.

This clonotype was picked up a small number of times. This chain joins TRBV24-1 and TRBJ2-1, with D maybe TRBD2 (5 bases). Trimming removed 9 bases at V and 6 bases at J, with 11 bases between. The CDR3 consists of 12 residues. CDR1 and CDR2 from the germline V gene are KGHDR and SFDVKD. CDR3 amino acids: CATAPSFNEQFF. The CDR3 region has the DNA TGTGCCACCGCCCCTAGCTTCAATGAGCAGTTCTTC.

This clonotype was observed many times. This chain connects TRBV29-1 to TRBJ2-1, with 7 bases identical to TRBD1. J gave up 4 bases and V 6 bases, and 9 bases lay outside the gene matches. The germline CDR1 and CDR2 sequences are SQVTM and ANQGSEA. The CDR3 length is 14 residues. CDR3 nucleotides: TGCAGCGTGGTGAGACAGGGAGTTTACAATGAGCAGTTCTTC. This encodes CSVVRQGVYNEQFF.

V gene TRBV5-1 combines with J gene TRBJ2-3; D is uncertain. CDR1 is SGHRS and CDR2 is YFSETQ in the germline V gene. Trimming removed 0 bases at V and 0 bases at J, with 8 bases between. This CDR3 comprises 15 residues. CDR3 loop: CASSLVRPSTDTQYF. CDR3 DNA: TGCGCCAGCAGCTTGGTTAGACCTAGCACAGATACGCAGTATTTT. Complete variable domain (other parts from reference TRBV5-1 and TRBJ2-3): KAGVTQTPRYLIKTRGQQVTLSCSPISGHRSVSWYQQTPGQGLQFLFEYFSETQRNKGNFPGRFSGRQFSNSRSEMNVSTLELGDSALYLCASSLVRPSTDTQYFGPGTRLTVL.

Ten or more counts support this clonotype. The rearrangement joins TRBV27 to TRBJ2-7; 9 bases are shared with TRBD1. This CDR3 region has 15 residues. Germline CDR1 and CDR2: MNHEY and SMNVEV (reference sequence). The V gene end was trimmed by 4 bases and the J gene end by 4 bases; junction bases not matched to a gene: 8. CDR3 DNA sequence: TGTGCCAGCAGTTCAGGGACAGGGATTACGTACGAGCAGTACTTC. Protein sequence: CASSSGTGITYEQYF.

There are a few counts of this clonotype. The chain is built from TRBV6-1 and TRBJ2-7; either TRBD1 or TRBD2 may supply D (5 bases each). Germline CDR1 and CDR2: MNHNS and SASEGT. The CDR3 is made up of 15 amino acids. Trimming shortened V by 5 bases and J by 0 bases, and 14 bases separated the two germline ends. DNA for the CDR3: TGTGCCAGCAGTCCCGGCAGGGAGAGCTCCTACGAGCAGTACTTC. Translation gives CASSPGRESSYEQYF.

There are many counts of this clonotype. V usage is TRBV19 and J usage is TRBJ2-2; 14 bases line up with TRBD2. V shed 4 bases and J 3 bases; nucleotides not matched to a gene: 7. Germline-derived CDR1 and CDR2 are LNHDA and SQIVND (reference sequence). This CDR3 is built from 18 residues. The CDR3 region has the DNA TGTGCCAGTAGTAGGGGACTAGCGGGAGCCGGAGACACCGGGGAGCTGTTTTTT. This gives the protein CASSRGLAGAGDTGELFF.

This clonotype was recorded many times. The chain couples TRBV7-2 to TRBJ2-7, with unresolved D. Germline-derived CDR1 and CDR2 are SGHTA and FQGNSA. The ends were cut back, 2 bases at V and 5 bases at J, with 10 bases in the middle. The CDR3 spans 13 residues. In DNA, the CDR3 is TGTGCCAGCAGCTTATTACAATTCCACGAGCAGTACTTC. This translates into CASSLLQFHEQYF.

This clonotype has ten or more counts. The chain combines TRBV12-5 with TRBJ1-5, with D unclear. With 1 base removed from V and 2 bases from J, the gap between germline ends came to 6 bases. CDR1 is LGHNT and CDR2 is FRNRAP in the germline V gene. CDR3 size: 14 residues. The CDR3: CASGLGSGNQPQHF. The CDR3 nucleotides are TGTGCTAGTGGTTTGGGGTCAGGCAATCAGCCCCAGCATTTT.